This TCR beta chain was captured in a study of CD8 T cells in acute hepatitis C reinfection. Germline V gene sequence: CDR1 MDHEN, CDR2 SYDVKM. The CDR3 spans 18 residues. V was clipped by 5 bases and J by 2 bases, with 24 bases between them. The assay was immunoSEQ multiplex PCR, and TCRdb's table has in-frame clones only and misses some. The table includes about 2,600 clones, approximately 67% detected once. As for time point: at least 347 days after estimated infection, following spontaneous clearance. No in vitro expansion preceded sequencing of these hepatitis C virus-specific cells, which were studied ex vivo. People who inject drugs in the Montreal Hepatitis C Cohort were donors. Study-level findings and limits: All groups preferentially used TRBV04 and TRBV06, which was not due to overrepresentation in the naive pool.

The sample was HCV NS3-1073 tetramer-sorted CD8+ T cells from PBMCs, taken at follow-up. This receptor was taken from a man in his forties or fifties who spontaneously cleared hepatitis C infection. The chain links TRBV28 to TRBJ1-2, with D tentatively TRBD1 (5 bases). Written as DNA, the CDR3 is TGTGCCAGCAGTACTCACGTGGGGTTATTGACAGACAACTATGGCTACACCTTC. This codes for CASSTHVGLLTDNYGYTF.